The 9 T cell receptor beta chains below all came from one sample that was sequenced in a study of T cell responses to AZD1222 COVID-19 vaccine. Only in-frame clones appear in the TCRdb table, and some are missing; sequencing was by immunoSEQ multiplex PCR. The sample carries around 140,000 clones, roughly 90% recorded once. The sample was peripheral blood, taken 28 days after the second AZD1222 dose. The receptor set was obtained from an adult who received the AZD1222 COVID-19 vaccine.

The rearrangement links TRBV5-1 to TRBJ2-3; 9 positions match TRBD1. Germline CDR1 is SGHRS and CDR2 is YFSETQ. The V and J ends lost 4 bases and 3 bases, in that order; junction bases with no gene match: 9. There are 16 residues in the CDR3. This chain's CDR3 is CASSVGTGSLTDTQYF. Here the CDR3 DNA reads TGCGCCAGCAGCGTCGGGACAGGGTCGCTTACAGATACGCAGTATTTT.

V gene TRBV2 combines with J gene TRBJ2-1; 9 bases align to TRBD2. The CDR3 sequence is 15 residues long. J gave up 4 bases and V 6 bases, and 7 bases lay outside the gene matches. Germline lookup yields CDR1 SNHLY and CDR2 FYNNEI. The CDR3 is CASSDSGRTYNEQFF. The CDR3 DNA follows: TGTGCCAGCAGCGATAGCGGGAGAACTTACAATGAGCAGTTCTTC. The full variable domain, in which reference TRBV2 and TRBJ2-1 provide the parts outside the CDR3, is EPEVTQTPSHQVTQMGQEVILRCVPISNHLYFYWYRQILGQKVEFLVSFYNNEISEKSEIFDDQFSVERPDGSNFTLKIRSTKLEDSAMYFCASSDSGRTYNEQFFGPGTRLTVL.

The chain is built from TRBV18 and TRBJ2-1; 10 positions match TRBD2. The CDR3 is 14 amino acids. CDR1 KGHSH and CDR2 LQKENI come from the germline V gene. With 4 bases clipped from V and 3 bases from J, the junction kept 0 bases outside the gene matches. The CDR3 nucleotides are TGTGCCAGCTCACTAGCGGGAGGCTACAATGAGCAGTTCTTC. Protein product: CASSLAGGYNEQFF.

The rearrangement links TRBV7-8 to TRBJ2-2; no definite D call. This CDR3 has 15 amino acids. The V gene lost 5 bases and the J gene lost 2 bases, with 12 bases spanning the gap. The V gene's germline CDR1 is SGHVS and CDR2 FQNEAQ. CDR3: CASSISFPNTGELFF. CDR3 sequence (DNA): TGTGCCAGCAGCATCAGTTTCCCTAACACCGGGGAGCTGTTTTTT.

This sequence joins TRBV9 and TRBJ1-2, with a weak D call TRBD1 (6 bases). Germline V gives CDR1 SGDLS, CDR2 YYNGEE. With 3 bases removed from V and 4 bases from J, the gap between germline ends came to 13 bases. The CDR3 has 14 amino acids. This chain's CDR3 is CASSGRGSGYGYTF. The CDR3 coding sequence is TGTGCCAGCAGCGGCAGGGGCAGTGGCTATGGCTACACCTTC.

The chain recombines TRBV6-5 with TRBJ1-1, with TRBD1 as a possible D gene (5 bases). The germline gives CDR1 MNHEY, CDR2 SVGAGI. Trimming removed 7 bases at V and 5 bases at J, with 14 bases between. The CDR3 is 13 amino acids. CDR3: CASNFGAWTEAFF. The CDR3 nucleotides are TGTGCCAGCAATTTTGGGGCATGGACTGAAGCTTTCTTT.

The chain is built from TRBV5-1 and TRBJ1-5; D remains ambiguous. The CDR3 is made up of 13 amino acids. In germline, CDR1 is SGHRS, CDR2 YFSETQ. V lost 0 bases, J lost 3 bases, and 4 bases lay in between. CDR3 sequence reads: CASSLASNQPQHF. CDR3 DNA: TGCGCCAGCAGCTTGGCGTCCAATCAGCCCCAGCATTTT. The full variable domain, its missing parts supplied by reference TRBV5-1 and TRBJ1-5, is KAGVTQTPRYLIKTRGQQVTLSCSPISGHRSVSWYQQTPGQGLQFLFEYFSETQRNKGNFPGRFSGRQFSNSRSEMNVSTLELGDSALYLCASSLASNQPQHFGDGTRLSIL.

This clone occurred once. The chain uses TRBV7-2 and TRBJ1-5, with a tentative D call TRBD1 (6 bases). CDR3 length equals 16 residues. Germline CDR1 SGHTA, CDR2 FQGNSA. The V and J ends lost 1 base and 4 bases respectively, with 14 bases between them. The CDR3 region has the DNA TGTGCCAGCAGCTTAGTCGTCAGGGGAGGGAATCAGCCCCAGCATTTT. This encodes CASSLVVRGGNQPQHF.

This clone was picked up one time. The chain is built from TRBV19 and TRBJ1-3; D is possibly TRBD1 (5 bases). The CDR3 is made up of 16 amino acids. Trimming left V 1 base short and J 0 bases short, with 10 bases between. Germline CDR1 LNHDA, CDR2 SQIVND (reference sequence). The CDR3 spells CASSIGGRSSGNTIYF. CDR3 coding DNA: TGTGCCAGTAGTATAGGGGGCAGGAGCTCTGGAAACACCATATATTTT.